The rows below give T cell receptor beta chains drawn from one sample of a study of T cell clones after liver transplantation. Method: immunoSEQ multiplex PCR; TCRdb's copy keeps in-frame clones and lacks some. This sample carries some 80,000 clones, about 85% of them seen once, and the ten largest clones take about 2%. The material was CD4+ T cells from blood, obtained around 50 months after liver transplant. Receptors originate from a human patient who received a liver transplant. T cells may partly derive from the graft donor. Both conserved end residues are part of each CDR3. The D gene is left open where the match is weak. Not all rows give a size; the values are once, few, many and, for expanded clones, a class.

D gene,V gene,clone size,J gene,CDR3 DNA,CDR3 protein
TRBD2,TRBV10-1,-,TRBJ2-7,TGCGCCAGCGTAATAGCGGGGGTCCGCTCCTACGAGCAGTACTTC,CASVIAGVRSYEQYF
-,TRBV11-1,-,TRBJ2-1,TGTGCCAGCAGCTTACAGGGCTCCTACAATGAGCAGTTCTTC,CASSLQGSYNEQFF
-,TRBV5-6,-,TRBJ2-2,TGTGCCAGCAGCTTGGCCGACACCGGGGAGCTGTTTTTT,CASSLADTGELFF
-,TRBV13,-,TRBJ1-4,TGTGCCAGCAGCGAAGCCACTGGACAGACCAATAATGAAAAACTGTTTTTT,CASSEATGQTNNEKLFF
-,TRBV7-6,-,TRBJ2-2,TGTGCCAGCAGCCGCGGAGTGGCCGGGGAGCTGTTTTTT,CASSRGVAGELFF
-,TRBV6-5,-,TRBJ2-3,TGTGCCAGCAGAGAACTAGGGATCGGGGATACGCAGTATTTT,CASRELGIGDTQYF
-,TRBV2,few,TRBJ2-2,TGTGCCAGCAGTGAGTCGTGGCAGAACACCGGGGAGCTGTTTTTT,CASSESWQNTGELFF
TRBD2,TRBV27,once,TRBJ2-3,TGTGCCAGCAGTAGAAGAACCAGGCGGGGGGGCTTTTCGGGCCCTGATACGCAGTATTTT,CASSRRTRRGGFSGPDTQYF
-,TRBV7-2,-,TRBJ1-2,TGTGCCAGCAGCTTTAGGTCTAACTATGGCTACACCTTC,CASSFRSNYGYTF
TRBD2,TRBV5-6,-,TRBJ2-5,TGTGCCAGCAGCCCAGGGACTAGCGGGACCCAGTACTTC,CASSPGTSGTQYF
-,TRBV28,-,TRBJ1-1,TGTGCCAGCAGTTCCGCGAACACTGAAGCTTTCTTT,CASSSANTEAFF
-,TRBV21-1,-,TRBJ1-5,TGTGCCAGCAGCAAAGAGAGGGGAAAGGATCAGCCCCAGCATTTT,CASSKERGKDQPQHF